The entry below gives a single T cell receptor beta chain sequence along with its context. The sample belongs to a study of blood T cell repertoires in COVID-19. Study-wide background: Acute and convalescent COVID-19 samples came from the United States, Italy and Spain. The analysed material was cDNA or gDNA that came from T cells, B-cell-depleted T cells, or PBMCs.

While infection was still active, Seattle patients were enrolled and then followed longitudinally. CDR1 and CDR2 from the germline V gene are SGHTA and FQGTGA. The CDR3 totals 16 residues. V lost 2 bases to trimming and J lost 6 bases; unmatched junction nucleotides: 4. Clones were read by immunoSEQ multiplex PCR, and TCRdb kept only the in-frame ones, dropping some. Among 350,000 to 450,000 clones, roughly 86% were seen once, and the ten largest hold about 2.5%. Specimen: peripheral blood. V is TRBV7-3 and J is TRBJ2-2, with 12 bases fitting TRBD1. This sequence originates from a woman between 55 and 75 years old with COVID-19, enrolled during active disease. CDR3: CASSLLGQGAPGELFF. The DNA of the CDR3 is TGTGCCAGCAGCTTATTGGGACAGGGGGCCCCCGGGGAGCTGTTTTTT.